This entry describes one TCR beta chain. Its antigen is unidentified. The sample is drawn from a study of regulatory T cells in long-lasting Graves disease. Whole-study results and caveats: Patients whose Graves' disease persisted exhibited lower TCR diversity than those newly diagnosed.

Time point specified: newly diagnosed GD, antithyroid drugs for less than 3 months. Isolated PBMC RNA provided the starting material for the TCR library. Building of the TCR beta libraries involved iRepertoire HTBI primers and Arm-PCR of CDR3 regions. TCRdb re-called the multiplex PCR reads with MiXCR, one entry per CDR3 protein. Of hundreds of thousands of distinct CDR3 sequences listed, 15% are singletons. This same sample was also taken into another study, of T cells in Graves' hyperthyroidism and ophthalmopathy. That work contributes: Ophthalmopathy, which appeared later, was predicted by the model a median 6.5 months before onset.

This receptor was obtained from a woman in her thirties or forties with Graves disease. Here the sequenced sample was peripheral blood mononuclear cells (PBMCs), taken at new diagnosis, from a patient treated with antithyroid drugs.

CDR3 loop: CASSLYAGADEQFF. CDR3 coding DNA: TGTGCCAGCAGTTTATATGCAGGGGCTGATGAGCAGTTCTTC. The chain uses TRBV12-3 or TRBV12-4 and TRBJ2-1; D possibly corresponds to TRBD1 (6 bases). There are 14 residues in the CDR3. V dropped 2 bases and J dropped 8 bases, with 13 bases sitting between them.